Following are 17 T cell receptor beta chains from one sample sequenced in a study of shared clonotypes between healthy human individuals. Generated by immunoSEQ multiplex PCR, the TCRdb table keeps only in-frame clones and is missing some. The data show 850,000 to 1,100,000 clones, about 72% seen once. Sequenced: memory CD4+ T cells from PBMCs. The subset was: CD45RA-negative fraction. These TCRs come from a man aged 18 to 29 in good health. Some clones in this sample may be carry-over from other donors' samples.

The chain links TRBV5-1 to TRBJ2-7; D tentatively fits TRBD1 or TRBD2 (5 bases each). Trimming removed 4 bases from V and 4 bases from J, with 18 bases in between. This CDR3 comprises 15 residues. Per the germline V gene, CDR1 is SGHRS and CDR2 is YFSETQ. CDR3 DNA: TGCGCCAGCAGCCGGGACGAGGGAGAGAATTACGAGCAGTACTTC. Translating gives CASSRDEGENYEQYF.

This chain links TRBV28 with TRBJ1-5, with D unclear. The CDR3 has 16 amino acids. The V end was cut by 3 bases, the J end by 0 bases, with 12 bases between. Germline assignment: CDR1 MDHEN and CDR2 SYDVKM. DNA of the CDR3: TGTGCCAGCAGTTTTGGAAGCATAAATAGCAATCAGCCCCAGCATTTT. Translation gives CASSFGSINSNQPQHF.

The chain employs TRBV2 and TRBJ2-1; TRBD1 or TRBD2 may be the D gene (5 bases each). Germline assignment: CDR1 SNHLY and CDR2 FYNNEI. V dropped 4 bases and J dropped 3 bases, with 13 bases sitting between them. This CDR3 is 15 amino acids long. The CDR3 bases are TGTGCCAGCAGTGCGGGCTGGGGGAACTACAATGAGCAGTTCTTC. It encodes CASSAGWGNYNEQFF.

The CDR3 DNA is TGTGCCAGCAGGGGAAGGGGCCCCCACGAGCAGTACTTC. Amino acids: CASRGRGPHEQYF. The chain joins TRBV28 to TRBJ2-7; D might be TRBD1 (5 bases). V was trimmed by 6 bases and J by 5 bases, leaving 14 bases between them. CDR1 and CDR2 from the germline V gene are MDHEN and SYDVKM. The CDR3 contains 13 residues.

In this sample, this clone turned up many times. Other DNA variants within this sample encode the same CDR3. The CDR3 here is CASSLGGSYEQYF. DNA for the CDR3: TGTGCCAGCAGTTTGGGGGGGTCCTACGAGCAGTACTTC. V is TRBV28 and J is TRBJ2-7; 7 nucleotides match TRBD2. Germline V gene lookup returns CDR1 MDHEN and CDR2 SYDVKM. The junction had 0 bases not matched to a gene; V was cut back by 3 bases and J by 1 base. The CDR3 spans 13 residues.

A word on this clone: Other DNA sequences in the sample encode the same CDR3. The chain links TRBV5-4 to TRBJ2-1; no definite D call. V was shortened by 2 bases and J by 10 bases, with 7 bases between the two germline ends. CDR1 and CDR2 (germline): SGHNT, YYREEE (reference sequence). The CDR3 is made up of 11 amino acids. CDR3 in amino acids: CASSLYGEQFF. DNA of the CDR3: TGTGCCAGCAGCTTATACGGAGAGCAGTTCTTC.

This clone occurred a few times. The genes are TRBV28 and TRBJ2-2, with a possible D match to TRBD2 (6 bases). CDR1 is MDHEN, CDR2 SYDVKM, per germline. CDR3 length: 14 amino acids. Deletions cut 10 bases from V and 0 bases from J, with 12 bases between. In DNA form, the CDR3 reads TGTGCCATCGGGAGACTAGCGAACACCGGGGAGCTGTTTTTT. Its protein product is CAIGRLANTGELFF.

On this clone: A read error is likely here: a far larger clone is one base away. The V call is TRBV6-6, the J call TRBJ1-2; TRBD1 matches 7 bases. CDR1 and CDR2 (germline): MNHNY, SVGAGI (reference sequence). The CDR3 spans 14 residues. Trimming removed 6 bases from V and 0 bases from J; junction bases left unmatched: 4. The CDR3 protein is CASSTTGANYGYTF. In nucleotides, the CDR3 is TGTGCCAGCAGCACCACAGGGGCTAACTATGGCTACACCTTC.

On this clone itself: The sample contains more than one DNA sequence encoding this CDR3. The CDR3 is CASSLTGYGYTF. CDR3 bases: TGTGCCAGCAGTCTGACAGGCTATGGCTACACCTTC. The rearrangement joins TRBV28 to TRBJ1-2, with a possible D match to TRBD1 (6 bases). Germline CDR1 and CDR2: MDHEN and SYDVKM. The CDR3 consists of 12 residues. V shed 5 bases and J shed 4 bases, with 8 bases lying between them.

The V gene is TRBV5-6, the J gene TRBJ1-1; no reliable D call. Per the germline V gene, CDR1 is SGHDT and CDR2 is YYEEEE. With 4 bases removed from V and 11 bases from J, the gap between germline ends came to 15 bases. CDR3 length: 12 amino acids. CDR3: CASSRIGRKAFF. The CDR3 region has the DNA TGTGCCAGCAGCCGAATCGGTAGGAAGGCTTTCTTT. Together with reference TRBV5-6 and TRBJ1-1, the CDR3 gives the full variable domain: DAGVTQSPTHLIKTRGQQVTLRCSPKSGHDTVSWYQQALGQGPQFIFQYYEEEERQRGNFPDRFSGHQFPNYSSELNVNALLLGDSALYLCASSRIGRKAFFGQGTRLTVV.

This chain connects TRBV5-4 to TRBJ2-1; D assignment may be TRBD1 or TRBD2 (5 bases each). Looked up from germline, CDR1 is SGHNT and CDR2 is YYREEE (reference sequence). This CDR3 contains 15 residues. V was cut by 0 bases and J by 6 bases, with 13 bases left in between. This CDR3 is CASSLGDPNFNEQFF. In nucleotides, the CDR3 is TGTGCCAGCAGCTTGGGGGACCCTAATTTCAATGAGCAGTTCTTC.

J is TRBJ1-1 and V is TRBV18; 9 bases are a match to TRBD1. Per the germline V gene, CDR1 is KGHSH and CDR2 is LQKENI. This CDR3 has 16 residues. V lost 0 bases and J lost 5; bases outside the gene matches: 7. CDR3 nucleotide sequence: TGTGCCAGCTCACCACCGAACAGGGGGCGAAGAACTGAAGCTTTCTTT. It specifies CASSPPNRGRRTEAFF.

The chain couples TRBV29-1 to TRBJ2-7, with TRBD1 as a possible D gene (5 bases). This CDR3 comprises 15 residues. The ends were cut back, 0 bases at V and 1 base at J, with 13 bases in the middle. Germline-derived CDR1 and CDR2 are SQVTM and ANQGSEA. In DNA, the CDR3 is TGCAGCGTTGAAGATCCGACAGAGACATCCTACGAGCAGTACTTC. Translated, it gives CSVEDPTETSYEQYF.

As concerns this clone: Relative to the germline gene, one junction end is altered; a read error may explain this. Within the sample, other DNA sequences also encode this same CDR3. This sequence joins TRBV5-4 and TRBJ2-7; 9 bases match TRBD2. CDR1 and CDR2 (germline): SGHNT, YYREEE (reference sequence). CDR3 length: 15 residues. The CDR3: CASSLATSGTYEQYF. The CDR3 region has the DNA TGCGCCAGCAGCTTGGCGACTAGCGGCACCTACGAGCAGTACTTC.

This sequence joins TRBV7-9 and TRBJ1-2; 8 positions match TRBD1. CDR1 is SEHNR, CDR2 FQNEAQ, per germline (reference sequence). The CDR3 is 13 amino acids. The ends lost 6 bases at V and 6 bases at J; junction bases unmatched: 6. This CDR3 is CASSAAGGNGYTF. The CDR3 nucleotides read TGTGCCAGCAGTGCCGCAGGGGGCAATGGCTACACCTTC.

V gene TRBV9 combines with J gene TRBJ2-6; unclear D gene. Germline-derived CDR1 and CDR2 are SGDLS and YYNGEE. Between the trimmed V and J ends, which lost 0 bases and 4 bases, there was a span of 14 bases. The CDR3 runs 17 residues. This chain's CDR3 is CASSVGSSITGANVLTF. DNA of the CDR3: TGTGCCAGCAGCGTAGGGTCATCTATAACCGGGGCCAACGTCCTGACTTTC.

The CDR3 sequence is CASTWEGQASREQYF. As DNA, the CDR3 is TGTGCCAGCACCTGGGAGGGACAGGCCTCGAGGGAGCAGTACTTC. This chain connects TRBV6-1 to TRBJ2-7, with D maybe TRBD1 (8 bases). Trimming removed 7 bases at V and 7 bases at J, with 23 bases between. CDR1 is MNHNS and CDR2 is SASEGT in the germline V gene. CDR3 length: 15 amino acids.